The clone carrying this TCR beta chain was counted only a few times. Its target is not known. The sample originates from a study of T-cell memory formation after mild COVID-19. General study results and limits: A second wave of clones peaked on day 37, and their SARS-CoV-2 specificity went unconfirmed. Clones that contracted from day 15 to 85 were balanced CD4/CD8, while later expanders leaned CD4+. Pre-infection memory already had some responding clones, implying cross-reactive memory joined. CD8+ contracting clones occupied EMRA, while CD4+ ones occupied mainly CM and EM.

TCRdb independently ran MiXCR on the 5' RACE reads; one entry per CDR3 protein. The sample yields tens of thousands of distinct CDR3 sequences, 20% to 25% seen once. Looked up from germline, CDR1 is MNHEY and CDR2 is SVGAGI. The CDR3 is made up of 15 amino acids. V gave up 0 bases and J gave up 0 bases, with 9 bases separating them. Input material: PBMCs or a T cell subset sorted from them (not recorded which). The chain links TRBV6-5 to TRBJ2-7; a weak D match, TRBD2 (5 bases). This receptor was obtained from an adult who had mild COVID-19 (a few samples of this study predate the infection). Cell type and time point are not known. In DNA, the CDR3 is TGTGCCAGCAGTTACTCGGCGGGTGCCTCCTACGAGCAGTACTTC. Protein: CASSYSAGASYEQYF.